This TCR beta chain was captured in a study of blood T cell repertoires in COVID-19. Sequenced by immunoSEQ multiplex PCR; TCRdb stores in-frame clones only, minus some. The data contain about 150,000 clones, 75% to 95% of them singletons. The CDR3 is 15 amino acids. The V end was cut by 3 bases, the J end by 7 bases, with 16 bases between. Germline-derived CDR1 and CDR2 are MNHEY and SMNVEV (reference sequence). The source of this sequence is a man aged 50 to 59 with acute or convalescent COVID-19. The specimen sequenced was peripheral blood. This rearrangement joins TRBV27 to TRBJ2-1; possible D gene TRBD2, 6 bases. The chain's CDR3 is CASSFRRGVGNEQFF. CDR3 coding DNA: TGTGCCAGCAGTTTCCGGCGGGGTGTCGGGAATGAGCAGTTCTTC.